One and the same sample provided the 9 T cell receptor beta chains below, sequenced in a study of T cells in localized non-small cell lung cancer. Some clones are missing from TCRdb's copy, which holds only in-frame ones; the method was immunoSEQ multiplex PCR. The data hold some 2,600 clones, with roughly 30% observed a single time. The specimen comprised lung tumor tissue, sampled before any cancer treatment. The receptors shown here come from a man between 35 and 75 years old with stage II squamous cell lung carcinoma.

The J gene is TRBJ1-3, the V gene TRBV18; weak D call: TRBD1 (5 bases). Germline CDR1 KGHSH, CDR2 LQKENI. The CDR3 length is 14 residues. V lost 2 bases and J 2 bases, leaving 7 bases between the germline ends. CDR3 protein: CASSPDSTGNTIYF. DNA of the CDR3: TGTGCCAGCTCACCAGACAGCACTGGAAACACCATATATTTT.

V is TRBV6-7 and J is TRBJ2-2, with 12 bases lining up with TRBD2. TRBV6-7 is an ORF, and what it does is uncertain. The CDR3 totals 15 residues. V dropped 7 bases and J dropped 7; count of bases not matched to a gene: 7. Here the CDR3 DNA reads TGTGCCAGCACCATACTAGCGGGAGGCGTCGGGGAGCTGTTTTTT. Protein sequence: CASTILAGGVGELFF.

This clone was found a few times. In nucleotides, the CDR3 is TGTGCCAGCAGCGATACTAGCGCCCAGGGAGATACGCAGTATTTT. Its translation is CASSDTSAQGDTQYF. This chain joins TRBV11-3 and TRBJ2-3; 7 bases agree with TRBD2. The CDR3 has 15 amino acids. The ends lost 5 bases at V and 5 bases at J; junction bases unmatched: 10. Germline CDR1 SGHNT, CDR2 YENEEA.

The chain employs TRBV5-1 and TRBJ2-4; D may be TRBD2 (7 bases). The CDR3 is 16 residues long. Trimming shortened V by 0 bases and J by 4 bases, and 14 bases separated the two germline ends. Germline V lookup: CDR1 SGHRS, CDR2 YFSETQ. The CDR3 coding sequence is TGCGCCAGCAGCTTGGATGCGGGGAGGGGGAAAAACATTCAGTACTTC. Its translation: CASSLDAGRGKNIQYF.

The rearrangement links TRBV2 to TRBJ2-1; no definite D call. This CDR3 is 12 amino acids long. V dropped 7 bases and J dropped 11 bases, with 15 bases sitting between them. The germline CDR1 and CDR2 sequences are SNHLY and FYNNEI. For the CDR3, the DNA is TGTGCCAGCAACGATGACCCAGGAAAGCAGTTCTTC. It translates to CASNDDPGKQFF.

This chain connects TRBV18 to TRBJ2-2; TRBD1 matches at 8 bases. V lost 6 bases, J lost 5 bases, and 11 bases stayed unmatched. Germline CDR1 and CDR2: KGHSH and LQKENI. The CDR3 runs to 16 residues. DNA of the CDR3: TGTGCCAGCTCCGTGGGACAGGCACCGAGGACCGGGGAGCTGTTTTTT. Amino acids: CASSVGQAPRTGELFF. The full variable domain, completed using reference TRBV18 and TRBJ2-2, is NAGVMQNPRHLVRRRGQEARLRCSPMKGHSHVYWYRQLPEEGLKFMVYLQKENIIDESGMPKERFSAEFPKEGPSILRIQQVVRGDSAAYFCASSVGQAPRTGELFFGEGSRLTVL.

The chain couples TRBV5-1 to TRBJ2-5; 7 bases agree with TRBD1. Germline assignment: CDR1 SGHRS and CDR2 YFSETQ. The J segment lost 1 base and the V segment lost 0 bases, leaving 0 bases of the junction unmatched. The CDR3 loop spans 14 amino acids. CDR3 sequence (DNA): TGCGCCAGCAGCTTGGGGGACAGCCAAGAGACCCAGTACTTC. Its protein is CASSLGDSQETQYF.

This clone has only a few counts. This sequence joins TRBV18 and TRBJ1-1; TRBD1 might be the D (6 bases). V was clipped by 4 bases and J by 0 bases, with 12 bases between them. The germline gives CDR1 KGHSH, CDR2 LQKENI. CDR3 length: 15 residues. For the CDR3, the DNA is TGTGCCAGCTCACGCCGGGACACAATGAACACTGAAGCTTTCTTT. This codes for CASSRRDTMNTEAFF.

The chain recombines TRBV11-3 with TRBJ1-4; D is uncertain. The CDR3 extends over 14 amino acids. Germline CDR1 is SGHNT and CDR2 is YENEEA. V gave up 4 bases and J gave up 10 bases, with 16 bases separating them. The CDR3 nucleotides are TGTGCCAGCAGCTCTCCGGCCGGAGGTTTAAAACTGTTTTTT. Translated: CASSSPAGGLKLFF.